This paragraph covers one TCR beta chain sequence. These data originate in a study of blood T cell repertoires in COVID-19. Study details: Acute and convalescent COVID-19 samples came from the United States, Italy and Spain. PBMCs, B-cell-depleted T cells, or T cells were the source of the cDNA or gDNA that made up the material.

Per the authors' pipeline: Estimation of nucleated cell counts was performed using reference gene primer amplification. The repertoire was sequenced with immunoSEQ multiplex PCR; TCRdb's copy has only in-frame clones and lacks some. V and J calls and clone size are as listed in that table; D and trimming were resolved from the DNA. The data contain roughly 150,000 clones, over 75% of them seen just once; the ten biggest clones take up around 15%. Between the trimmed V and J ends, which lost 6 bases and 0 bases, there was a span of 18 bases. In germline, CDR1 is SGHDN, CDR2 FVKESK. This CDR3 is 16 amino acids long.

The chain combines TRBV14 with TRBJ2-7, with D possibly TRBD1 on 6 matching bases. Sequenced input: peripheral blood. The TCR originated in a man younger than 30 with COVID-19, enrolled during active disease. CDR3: CASRVPGTLSSYEQYF. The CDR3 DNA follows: TGTGCCAGCAGAGTCCCCGGGACACTGAGCTCCTACGAGCAGTACTTC.